This T cell receptor beta chain came from a study of T cell repertoires in cytomegalovirus infection. Study-wide context: Public TCR beta signature analysis indicated the presence of both CMV infection and matching HLA type. Overall study results and limits: Public TCR beta family frequency separated CMV-and-HLA carriers, including in an independent cohort.

This clonotype has only one observation. As yet, its antigen is unknown. Trimming removed 2 bases from V and 4 bases from J, with 18 bases in between. Germline V CDR1 and CDR2: KGHSH, LQKENI. This CDR3 is 17 amino acids long. TCRdb recomputed calls from the reads with MiXCR, one row per CDR3 protein. The table shows hundreds of thousands of distinct CDR3 sequences, with roughly 30% occurring only once. The source material was cultured PBMCs, sampled from culture after CMV antigen stimulation. The chain has TRBV18 and TRBJ1-3; no reliable D call. The receptor was isolated from a human donor in good health (CMV status not recorded). Some clones in this sample may be carry-over from other donors' samples. The CDR3 bases are TGTGCCAGCTCACCATATCCGGCAGCCGGGTTGGGAAACACCATATATTTT. It codes for CASSPYPAAGLGNTIYF. The variable domain in full, completed from reference TRBV18 and TRBJ1-3, reads NAGVMQNPRHLVRRRGQEARLRCSPMKGHSHVYWYRQLPEEGLKFMVYLQKENIIDESGMPKERFSAEFPKEGPSILRIQQVVRGDSAAYFCASSPYPAAGLGNTIYFGEGSWLTVV.